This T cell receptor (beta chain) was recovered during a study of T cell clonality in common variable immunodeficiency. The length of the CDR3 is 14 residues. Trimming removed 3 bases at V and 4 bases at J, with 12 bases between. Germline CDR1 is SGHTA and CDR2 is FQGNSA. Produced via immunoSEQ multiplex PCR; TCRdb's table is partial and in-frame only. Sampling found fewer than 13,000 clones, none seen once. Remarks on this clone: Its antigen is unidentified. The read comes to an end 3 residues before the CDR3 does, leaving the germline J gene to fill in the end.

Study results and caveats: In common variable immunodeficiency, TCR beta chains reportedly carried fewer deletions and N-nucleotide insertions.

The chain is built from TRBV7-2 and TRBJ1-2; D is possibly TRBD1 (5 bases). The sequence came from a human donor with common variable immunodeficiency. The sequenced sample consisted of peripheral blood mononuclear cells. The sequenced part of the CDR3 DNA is TGTGCCAGCAGCTTCCCACAGGTCCCCTATGGC. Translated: CASSFPQVPYG. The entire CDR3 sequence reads CASSFPQVPYGYTF.